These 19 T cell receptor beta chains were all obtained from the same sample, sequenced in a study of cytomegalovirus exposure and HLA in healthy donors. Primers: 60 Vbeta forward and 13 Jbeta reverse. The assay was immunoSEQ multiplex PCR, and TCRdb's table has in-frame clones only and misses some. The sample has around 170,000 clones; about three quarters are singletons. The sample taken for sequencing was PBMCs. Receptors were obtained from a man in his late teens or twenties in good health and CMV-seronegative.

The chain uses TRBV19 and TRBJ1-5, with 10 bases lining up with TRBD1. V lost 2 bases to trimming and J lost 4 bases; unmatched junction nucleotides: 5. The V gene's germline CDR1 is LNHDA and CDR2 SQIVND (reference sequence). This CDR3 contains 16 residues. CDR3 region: CASSITGTGVNQPQHF. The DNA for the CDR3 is TGTGCCAGTAGTATAACCGGGACAGGGGTAAATCAGCCCCAGCATTTT.

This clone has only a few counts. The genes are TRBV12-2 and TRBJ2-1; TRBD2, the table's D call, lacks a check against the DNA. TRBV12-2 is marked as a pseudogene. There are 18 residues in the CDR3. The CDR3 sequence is CASRLALGLAGGLNEQFF. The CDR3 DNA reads TGTGCAAGTCGCTTAGCCCTCGGACTAGCGGGGGGGCTCAATGAGCAGTTCTTC.

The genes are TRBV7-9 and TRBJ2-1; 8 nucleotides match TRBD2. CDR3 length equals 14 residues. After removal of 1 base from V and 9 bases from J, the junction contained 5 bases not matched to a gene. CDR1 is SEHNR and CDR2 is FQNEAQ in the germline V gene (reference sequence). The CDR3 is CASSLVSGEGEQFF. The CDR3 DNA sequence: TGTGCCAGCAGCTTAGTTAGCGGGGAGGGTGAGCAGTTCTTC.

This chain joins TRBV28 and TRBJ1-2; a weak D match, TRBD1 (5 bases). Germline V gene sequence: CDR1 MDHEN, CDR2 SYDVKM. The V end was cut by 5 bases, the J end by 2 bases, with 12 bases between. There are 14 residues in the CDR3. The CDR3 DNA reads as TGTGCCAGCAGTGGCCAGGGCCCCAACTATGGCTACACCTTC. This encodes CASSGQGPNYGYTF.

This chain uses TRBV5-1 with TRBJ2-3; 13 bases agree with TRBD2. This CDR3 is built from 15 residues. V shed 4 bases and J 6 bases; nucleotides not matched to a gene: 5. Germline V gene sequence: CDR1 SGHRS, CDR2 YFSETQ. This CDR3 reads CASSITSGRADTQYF. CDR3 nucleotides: TGCGCCAGCAGCATTACTAGCGGGAGGGCCGATACGCAGTATTTT.

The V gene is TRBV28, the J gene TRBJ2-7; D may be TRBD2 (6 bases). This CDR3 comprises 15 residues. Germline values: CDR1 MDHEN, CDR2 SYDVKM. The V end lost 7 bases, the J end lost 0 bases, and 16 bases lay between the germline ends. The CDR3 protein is CASNSGVASSYEQYF. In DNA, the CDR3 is TGTGCCAGCAACTCGGGGGTTGCGAGCTCCTACGAGCAGTACTTC.

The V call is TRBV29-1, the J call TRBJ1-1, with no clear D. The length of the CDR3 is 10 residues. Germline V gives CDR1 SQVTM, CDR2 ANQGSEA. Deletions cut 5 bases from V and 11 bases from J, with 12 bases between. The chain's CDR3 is CSVLEGEAFF. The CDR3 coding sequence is TGCAGCGTTCTAGAGGGAGAGGCTTTCTTT.

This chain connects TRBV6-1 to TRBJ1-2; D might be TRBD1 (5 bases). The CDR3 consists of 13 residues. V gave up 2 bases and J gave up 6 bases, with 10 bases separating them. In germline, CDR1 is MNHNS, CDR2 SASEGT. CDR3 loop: CASSESGRDGYTF. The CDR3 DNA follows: TGTGCCAGCAGTGAATCTGGCAGGGATGGCTACACCTTC.

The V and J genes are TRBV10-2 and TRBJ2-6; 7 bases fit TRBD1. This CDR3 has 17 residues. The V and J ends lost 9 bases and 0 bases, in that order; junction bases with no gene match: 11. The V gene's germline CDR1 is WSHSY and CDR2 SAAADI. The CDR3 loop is CASHRDSANSGANVLTF. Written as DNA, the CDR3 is TGCGCCAGTCACCGGGACAGTGCGAACTCTGGGGCCAACGTCCTGACTTTC.

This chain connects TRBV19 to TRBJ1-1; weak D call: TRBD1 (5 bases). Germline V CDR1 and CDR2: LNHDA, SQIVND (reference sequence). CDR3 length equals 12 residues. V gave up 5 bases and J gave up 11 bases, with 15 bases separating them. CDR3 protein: CASSLLGGEAFF. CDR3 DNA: TGTGCCAGTAGTCTATTGGGGGGGGAGGCTTTCTTT.

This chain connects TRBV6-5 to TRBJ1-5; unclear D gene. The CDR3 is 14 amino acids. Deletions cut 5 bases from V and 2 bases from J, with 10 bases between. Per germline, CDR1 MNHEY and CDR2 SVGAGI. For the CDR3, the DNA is TGTGCCAGCAGTCCTACCCGGGGCAATCAGCCCCAGCATTTT. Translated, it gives CASSPTRGNQPQHF.

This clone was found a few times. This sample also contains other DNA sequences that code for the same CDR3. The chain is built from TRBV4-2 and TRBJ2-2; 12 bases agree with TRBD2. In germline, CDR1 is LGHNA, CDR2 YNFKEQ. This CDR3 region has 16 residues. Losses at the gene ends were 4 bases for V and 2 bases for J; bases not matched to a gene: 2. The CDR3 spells CASSPGLAGNTGELFF. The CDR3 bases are TGTGCCAGCAGCCCGGGACTAGCGGGTAACACCGGGGAGCTGTTTTTT.

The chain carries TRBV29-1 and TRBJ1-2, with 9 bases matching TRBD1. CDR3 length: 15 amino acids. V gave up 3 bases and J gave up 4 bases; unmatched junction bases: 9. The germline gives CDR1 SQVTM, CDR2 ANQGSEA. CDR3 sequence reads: CSVEVGQGKSYGYTF. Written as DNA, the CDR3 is TGCAGCGTTGAGGTGGGACAGGGCAAGTCCTATGGCTACACCTTC.

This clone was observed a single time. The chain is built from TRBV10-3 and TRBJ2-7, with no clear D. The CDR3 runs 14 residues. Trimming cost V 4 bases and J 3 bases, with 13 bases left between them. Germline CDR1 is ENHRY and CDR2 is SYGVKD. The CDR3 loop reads CAISGWAGDYEQYF. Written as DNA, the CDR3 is TGTGCCATCAGTGGGTGGGCAGGCGACTACGAGCAGTACTTC.

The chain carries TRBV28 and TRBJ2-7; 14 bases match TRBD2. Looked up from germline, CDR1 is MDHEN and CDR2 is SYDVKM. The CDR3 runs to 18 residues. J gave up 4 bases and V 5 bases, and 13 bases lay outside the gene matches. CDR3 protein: CASSPPRGLAGEAYEQYF. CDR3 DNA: TGTGCCAGCAGTCCCCCCCGGGGACTAGCGGGGGAGGCATACGAGCAGTACTTC.

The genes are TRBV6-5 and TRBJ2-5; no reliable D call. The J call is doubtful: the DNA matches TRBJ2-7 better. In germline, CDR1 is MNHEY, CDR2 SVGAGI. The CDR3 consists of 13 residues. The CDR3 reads CASSYSARREQYF. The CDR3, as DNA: TGTGCCAGCAGTTACTCGGCTAGGCGCGAGCAGTACTTC.

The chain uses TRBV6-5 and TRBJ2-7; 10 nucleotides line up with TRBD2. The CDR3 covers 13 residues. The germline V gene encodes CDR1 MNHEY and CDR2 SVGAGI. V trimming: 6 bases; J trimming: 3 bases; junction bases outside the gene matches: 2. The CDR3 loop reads CASRASGSYEQYF. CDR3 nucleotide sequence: TGTGCCAGCAGGGCTAGCGGGAGCTACGAGCAGTACTTC.

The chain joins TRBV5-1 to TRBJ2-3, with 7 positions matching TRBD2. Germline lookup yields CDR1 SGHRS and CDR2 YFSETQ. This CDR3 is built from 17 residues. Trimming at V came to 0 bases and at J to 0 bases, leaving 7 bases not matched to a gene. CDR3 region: CASSLGLASASTDTQYF. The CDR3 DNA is TGCGCCAGCAGCTTGGGACTAGCATCAGCTAGCACAGATACGCAGTATTTT.

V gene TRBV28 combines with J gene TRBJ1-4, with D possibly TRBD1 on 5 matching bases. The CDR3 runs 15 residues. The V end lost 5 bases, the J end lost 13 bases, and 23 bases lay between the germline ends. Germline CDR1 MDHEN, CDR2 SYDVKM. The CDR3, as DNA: TGTGCCAGCAGTATGGCTACCCGAATCCCCGGGGGACTGTTTTTT. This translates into CASSMATRIPGGLFF.